This T cell receptor beta chain was captured by sequencing in a study of T-cell reconstitution after alpha-beta-depleted transplantation in children. Concerning this clonotype itself: Its antigen is not identified.

Unique molecular identifiers tagged the TCRbeta library. TCRdb re-called the PCR reads with MiXCR, one entry per CDR3 protein. This table has about 440,000 distinct CDR3 sequences, approximately 42% appearing once. General study points: Among T cells one year after transplant, newly produced cells accounted for most counts and diversity.

The receptor's source is a girl aged 2 to 10 with aplastic anemia, due to receive a stem cell transplant. The input for sequencing was PBMCs, taken before TCRalphabeta/CD19-depleted stem cell transplant.

The CDR3 spells CASSILAGGDYEQYF. For the CDR3, the DNA is TGTGCCAGCAGTATTCTAGCGGGGGGGGACTACGAGCAGTACTTC. The gene calls are TRBV27 and TRBJ2-7; 12 nucleotides match TRBD2. This CDR3 comprises 15 residues. After removal of 5 bases from V and 3 bases from J, the junction contained 5 bases not matched to a gene. The germline CDR1 and CDR2 sequences are MNHEY and SMNVEV (reference sequence).